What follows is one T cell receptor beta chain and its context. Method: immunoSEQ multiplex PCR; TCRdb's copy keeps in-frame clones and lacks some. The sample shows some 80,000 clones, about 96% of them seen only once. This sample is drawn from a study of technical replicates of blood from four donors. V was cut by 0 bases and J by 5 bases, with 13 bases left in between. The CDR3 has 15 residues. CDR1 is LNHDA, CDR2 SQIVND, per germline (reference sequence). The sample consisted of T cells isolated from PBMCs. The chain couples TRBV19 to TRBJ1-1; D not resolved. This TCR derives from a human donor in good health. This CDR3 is CASSIDLEGLTEAFF. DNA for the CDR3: TGTGCCAGTAGTATAGATCTGGAGGGATTAACTGAAGCTTTCTTT.